The clone carrying this TCR beta chain was seen many times. Its antigen remains unidentified. None of the patients had undergone any treatment ahead of thyroid surgery. How the authors handled the data: Between-group CDR3 differences, defined by clinicopathological status, yielded a distant-metastasis classifier for papillary thyroid cancer. TCRdb recomputed clones from the PCR reads via MiXCR. The V and J calls and clone size come from TCRdb's table, not from the authors' own analysis. Of 91,000 or so clones in the sample, roughly an eighth are singletons; the top ten hold approximately 10%. J was trimmed by 10 bases and V by 1 base; bases with no gene match: 4. Germline V gives CDR1 DFQATT, CDR2 SNEGSKA (reference sequence). The CDR3 sequence is 13 residues long. The data belong to a study of metastatic and nonmetastatic thyroid tumors. Background on the study: It was across blood and tumor or nodule tissue from malignant and benign thyroid patients that repertoires were compared. General observations from the study: Reportedly, malignant thyroid tumors had significantly higher TCR beta diversity than benign nodules, in blood and tumor.

The J gene is TRBJ1-6, the V gene TRBV20-1; 7 bases map to TRBD1. The origin of this receptor is a female donor with papillary thyroid cancer or a benign thyroid nodule (not recorded which). Some clones in this sample may be carry-over from other donors' samples. What was sequenced was blood. In DNA, the CDR3 is TGCAGTGCTAGAGTCTACAGGGGATCACCCCTCCACTTT. Amino acid sequence: CSARVYRGSPLHF.